These 15 T cell receptor beta chains originate from one sample sequenced in a study of T-cell memory formation after mild COVID-19. One entry per CDR3 protein results from TCRdb running MiXCR on the 5' RACE reads. The sample includes just under 50,000 distinct CDR3 sequences, roughly 12% seen only once; the top ten take approximately 23%. The sequenced material came from PBMCs or a T cell subset sorted from them (not recorded which). These receptors were taken from a man aged 18-30 years who had mild COVID-19 (a few samples of this study predate the infection). Cell type and time point are not known.

The genes are TRBV11-2 and TRBJ2-1; maybe TRBD2 (7 bases). V dropped 4 bases and J dropped 1 base, with 17 bases sitting between them. The CDR3 has 17 residues. The germline CDR1 and CDR2 sequences are SGHAT and FQNNGV. CDR3 protein: CASSYGLGGQSYNEQFF. The CDR3 nucleotides are TGTGCCAGCAGCTACGGACTGGGGGGGCAATCCTACAATGAGCAGTTCTTC.

The chain is built from TRBV29-1 and TRBJ2-2; D unresolved. V lost 2 bases, J lost 0 bases, and 4 bases lay in between. In germline, CDR1 is SQVTM, CDR2 ANQGSEA. The length of the CDR3 is 13 residues. In DNA form, the CDR3 reads TGCAGCGTTGAATCTCCGAACACCGGGGAGCTGTTTTTT. As protein: CSVESPNTGELFF.

As regards this clonotype: A clone one base away is much larger, so this may be a read error. Here the CDR3 reads CASSSTRKGDEQFF. DNA for the CDR3: TGTGCCAGCAGTAGTACACGGAAGGGGGATGAGCAGTTCTTC. V is TRBV12-3 or TRBV12-4 and J is TRBJ2-1; weak D call: TRBD1 (6 bases). CDR3 length: 14 amino acids. V was pared by 5 bases and J by 8 bases, with 16 bases between.

This clonotype appeared a few times. The chain has TRBV6-2 or TRBV6-3 and TRBJ2-1, with TRBD2 matching 13 bases. J was trimmed by 10 bases and V by 7 bases; bases with no gene match: 10. The CDR3 runs to 15 residues. Germline CDR1 is MNHEY and CDR2 is SVGEGT. CDR3 DNA sequence: TGTGCCAGCAACCCTACTAGCGGGGGGGCACGGGAGCAGTTCTTC. Encoded protein: CASNPTSGGAREQFF.

The rearrangement links TRBV6-1 to TRBJ2-7; no clear D gene. The ends were cut back, 4 bases at V and 7 bases at J, with 14 bases in the middle. This CDR3 is 13 amino acids long. In germline, CDR1 is MNHNS, CDR2 SASEGT. The CDR3 region has the DNA TGTGCCAGCAGTGTACAGCTTACGAGAGAGCAGTACGTC. Encoded protein: CASSVQLTREQYV.

Sample share makes this clonotype medium-sized. The rearrangement uses TRBV7-9 and TRBJ2-3; the D is unclear. The CDR3 is 13 residues long. V was trimmed by 5 bases and J by 4 bases, leaving 10 bases between them. Germline V CDR1 and CDR2: SEHNR, FQNEAQ (reference sequence). In DNA, the CDR3 is TGTGCCAGCAGCCCCAGGACCGCAGATACGCAGTATTTT. It codes for CASSPRTADTQYF.

V is TRBV15 and J is TRBJ1-4, with D perhaps TRBD1 (6 bases). Trimming shortened V by 3 bases and J by 8 bases, and 16 bases separated the two germline ends. The CDR3 sequence is 15 residues long. Per germline, CDR1 LNHNV and CDR2 YYDKDF (reference sequence). The CDR3 DNA sequence: TGTGCCACCAGCAGCCATGGGGGTACAGGGGAAAAACTGTTTTTT. It yields the protein CATSSHGGTGEKLFF.

This clonotype was found many times. The chain uses TRBV29-1 and TRBJ2-3; D is perhaps TRBD2 (5 bases). V was cut by 4 bases and J by 1 base, with 9 bases left in between. Germline values: CDR1 SQVTM, CDR2 ANQGSEA. This CDR3 spans 13 amino acids. DNA for the CDR3: TGCAGCGTTGTCCGGCGGGGCACAGATACGCAGTATTTT. This encodes CSVVRRGTDTQYF.

The table lists this clonotype with many counts. The J gene is TRBJ2-3, the V gene TRBV10-3, with TRBD2 identical over 7 bases. Germline V gives CDR1 ENHRY, CDR2 SYGVKD. Trimming removed 0 bases from V and 2 bases from J; junction bases left unmatched: 5. The CDR3 covers 16 residues. The CDR3 bases are TGTGCCATCAGTGAGTCGCCAGCGGGACTCACAGATACGCAGTATTTT. It encodes CAISESPAGLTDTQYF.

This clonotype was recorded at least ten times. The V call is TRBV12-3 or TRBV12-4, the J call TRBJ2-2; 7 bases fit TRBD1. Trimming cost V 8 bases and J 6 bases; bases outside gene matches: 6. CDR3 size: 13 residues. CDR3 residues: CASEKGGAGELFF. CDR3 DNA: TGTGCCAGCGAGAAAGGGGGCGCCGGGGAGCTGTTTTTT.

On this clonotype: A read error may produce the germline difference seen at one junction end. The J gene is TRBJ1-2, the V gene TRBV6-5, with TRBD1 as a possible D gene (5 bases). The germline V gene has CDR1 MNHEY and CDR2 SVGAGI. This CDR3 spans 14 amino acids. The DNA for the CDR3 is TGTGCCAGCACCACCTTTGCCAGGGACTATGGCTACAGCTTC. Translation gives CASTTFARDYGYSF.

This clonotype was counted between two and nine times. The chain is built from TRBV3-1 and TRBJ2-7, with 12 positions matching TRBD2. V lost 6 bases to trimming and J lost 4 bases; unmatched junction nucleotides: 7. CDR1 and CDR2 from the germline V gene are LGHDT and YNNKEL (reference sequence). The CDR3 is made up of 15 amino acids. Here the CDR3 reads CASSPSGGDQYEQYF. CDR3 bases: TGTGCCAGCAGTCCTAGCGGGGGGGATCAGTACGAGCAGTACTTC.

The rearrangement uses TRBV6-5 and TRBJ2-1; D is perhaps TRBD1 or TRBD2 (6 bases each). The CDR3 sequence is 16 residues long. Per germline, CDR1 MNHEY and CDR2 SVGAGI. The V gene lost 1 base and the J gene lost 0 bases, with 10 bases spanning the gap. The CDR3 here is CASSYFGGGSYNEQFF. CDR3 sequence (DNA): TGTGCCAGCAGTTACTTTGGAGGGGGCTCCTACAATGAGCAGTTCTTC.

This clonotype appeared many times. This chain links TRBV5-5 with TRBJ2-7, with D perhaps matching TRBD1 (5 bases). The CDR3 is made up of 14 amino acids. The V gene lost 0 bases and the J gene lost 2 bases, with 9 bases spanning the gap. The V gene's germline CDR1 is SGHKS and CDR2 YYEKEE (reference sequence). In nucleotides, the CDR3 is TGTGCCAGCAGCTTGGTCGGCAGGGCCTACGAGCAGTACGTC. Residues: CASSLVGRAYEQYV.

This clonotype was counted between two and nine times. V and J are TRBV20-1 and TRBJ2-3; maybe TRBD2 (5 bases). From germline, CDR1 is DFQATT and CDR2 SNEGSKA (reference sequence). Trimming left V 0 bases short and J 3 bases short, with 7 bases between. This CDR3 has 13 residues. As DNA, the CDR3 is TGCAGTGCTAGAGAATCGGGAACAGATACGCAGTATTTT. Its protein is CSARESGTDTQYF.